These 8 T cell receptor beta chains were all obtained from the same sample, sequenced in a study of OX40 agonist ivuxolimab in advanced cancers. Profiled with immunoSEQ multiplex PCR; TCRdb holds only in-frame clones, not every one. In the table there are about 120,000 clones, 80% to 90% of which are singletons. The sample in question was CD4+ or CD8+ T cells sorted from blood, obtained in a trial of the OX40 agonist ivuxolimab. The receptors were gathered from an adult with an advanced solid tumor such as melanoma, head and neck, liver or kidney cancer.

Only one count was recorded for this clone. This chain uses TRBV11-2 with TRBJ2-7, with D maybe TRBD2 (6 bases). The length of the CDR3 is 13 residues. V gave up 5 bases and J gave up 3 bases, with 11 bases separating them. Germline-derived CDR1 and CDR2 are SGHAT and FQNNGV. The CDR3 here is CASSDGTRYEQYF. The DNA of the CDR3 is TGTGCCAGCAGCGACGGGACTCGCTACGAGCAGTACTTC. The whole variable domain, remainder taken from reference TRBV11-2 and TRBJ2-7, is EAGVAQSPRYKIIEKRQSVAFWCNPISGHATLYWYQQILGQGPKLLIQFQNNGVVDDSQLPKDRFSAERLKGVDSTLKIQPAKLEDSAVYLCASSDGTRYEQYFGPGTRLTVT.

The chain joins TRBV7-2 to TRBJ2-5, with D perhaps matching TRBD1 (5 bases). The CDR3 runs to 13 residues. Looked up from germline, CDR1 is SGHTA and CDR2 is FQGNSA. Trimming stripped 3 bases from V and 5 bases from J, with 10 bases between. The CDR3 sequence: CASSFRVGETQYF. The CDR3 nucleotides read TGTGCCAGCAGCTTCAGGGTGGGGGAGACCCAGTACTTC. Supplemented by reference TRBV7-2 and TRBJ2-5, the full variable domain reads GAGVSQSPSNKVTEKGKDVELRCDPISGHTALYWYRQSLGQGLEFLIYFQGNSAPDKSGLPSDRFSAERTGGSVSTLTIQRTQQEDSAVYLCASSFRVGETQYFGPGTRLLVL.

As DNA, the CDR3 is TGTGCCAGTAGTATGTTTGGTTCCCAGGGGGTAAATGAGCAGTTCTTC. Translating it yields CASSMFGSQGVNEQFF. This chain links TRBV19 with TRBJ2-1; 7 bases are shared with TRBD1. V trimming: 3 bases; J trimming: 7 bases; junction bases outside the gene matches: 12. The CDR3 is 16 residues long. CDR1 LNHDA and CDR2 SQIVND come from the germline V gene (reference sequence).

The gene calls are TRBV30 and TRBJ1-6; 9 nucleotides line up with TRBD1. The CDR3 totals 15 residues. Germline CDR1 reads GTSNPN; CDR2 reads SVGIG (reference sequence). With 0 bases clipped from V and 10 bases from J, the junction kept 7 bases outside the gene matches. CDR3 residues: CAWSVQGAGGSPLHF. DNA of the CDR3: TGTGCCTGGAGTGTACAGGGGGCTGGAGGATCACCCCTCCACTTT.

This clone was seen only a few times. The gene calls are TRBV10-3 and TRBJ1-2; TRBD1 agrees at 11 bases. Germline CDR1 ENHRY, CDR2 SYGVKD. With V trimmed by 6 bases and J by 7 bases, 7 bases remained unmatched. This CDR3 is built from 14 residues. In DNA, the CDR3 is TGTGCCATCAGCCTCGGACAGGGGGCGGGTGGCTACACCTTC. This encodes CAISLGQGAGGYTF.

CDR3 region: CASSLGGLRGRDEQFF. In DNA form, the CDR3 reads TGTGCCAGCAGCTTAGGGGGCCTACGGGGTAGGGATGAGCAGTTCTTC. The J gene is TRBJ2-1, the V gene TRBV7-3; D perhaps matches TRBD1 (6 bases). The CDR3 totals 16 residues. With 2 bases removed from V and 8 bases from J, the gap between germline ends came to 19 bases. The germline CDR1 and CDR2 sequences are SGHTA and FQGTGA.

The chain couples TRBV7-9 to TRBJ2-5; D is perhaps TRBD1 (6 bases). The V gene's germline CDR1 is SEHNR and CDR2 FQNEAQ (reference sequence). V was cut by 5 bases and J by 0 bases, with 13 bases left in between. This CDR3 is built from 15 residues. The CDR3 spells CASSPHGQNQETQYF. The CDR3 bases are TGTGCCAGCAGCCCGCATGGACAGAACCAAGAGACCCAGTACTTC. The complete variable domain, with remaining parts taken from reference TRBV7-9 and TRBJ2-5, reads DTGVSQNPRHKITKRGQNVTFRCDPISEHNRLYWYRQTLGQGPEFLTYFQNEAQLEKSRLLSDRFSAERPKGSFSTLEIQRTEQGDSAMYLCASSPHGQNQETQYFGPGTRLLVL.

The chain recombines TRBV28 with TRBJ1-1; maybe TRBD1 (5 bases). This CDR3 contains 14 residues. Germline V gives CDR1 MDHEN, CDR2 SYDVKM. V was clipped by 3 bases and J by 3 bases, with 11 bases between them. The CDR3 is CASSLDKGYTEAFF. The CDR3, as DNA: TGTGCCAGCAGTTTGGACAAAGGGTACACTGAAGCTTTCTTT.